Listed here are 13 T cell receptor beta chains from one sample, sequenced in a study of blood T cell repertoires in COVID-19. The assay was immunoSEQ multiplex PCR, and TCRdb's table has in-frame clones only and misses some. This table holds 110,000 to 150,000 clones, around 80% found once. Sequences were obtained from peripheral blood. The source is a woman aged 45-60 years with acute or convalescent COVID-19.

DNA of the CDR3: TGTGCCAGTAGTATGGGACAGGGCTCTCATTCACCCCTCCACTTT. Amino acid sequence: CASSMGQGSHSPLHF. The chain couples TRBV19 to TRBJ1-6; TRBD1 matches 9 bases. J gave up 8 bases and V 3 bases, and 5 bases lay outside the gene matches. There are 15 residues in the CDR3. Germline loops: CDR1 LNHDA, CDR2 SQIVND (reference sequence).

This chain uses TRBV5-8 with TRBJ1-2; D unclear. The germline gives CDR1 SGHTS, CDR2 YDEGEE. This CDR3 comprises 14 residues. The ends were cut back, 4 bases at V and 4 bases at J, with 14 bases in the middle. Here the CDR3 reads CASSTDITGYGYTF. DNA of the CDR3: TGTGCCAGCAGCACCGACATCACTGGCTATGGCTACACCTTC.

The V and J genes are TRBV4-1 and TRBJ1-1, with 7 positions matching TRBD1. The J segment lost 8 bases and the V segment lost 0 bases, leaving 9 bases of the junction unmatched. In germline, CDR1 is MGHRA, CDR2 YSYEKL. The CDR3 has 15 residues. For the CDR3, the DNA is TGCGCCAGCAGCCAAGAAACAGGGGATGTAGCGGAAGCTTTCTTT. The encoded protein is CASSQETGDVAEAFF.

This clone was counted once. This chain's CDR3 is CASSLQGNGYTF. The CDR3 DNA sequence: TGTGCCAGCAGCCTACAGGGGAATGGCTACACCTTC. The chain employs TRBV6-5 and TRBJ1-2, with 7 bases aligning to TRBD1. Germline V gene sequence: CDR1 MNHEY, CDR2 SVGAGI. J was trimmed by 6 bases and V by 6 bases; bases with no gene match: 4. The CDR3 length is 12 residues.

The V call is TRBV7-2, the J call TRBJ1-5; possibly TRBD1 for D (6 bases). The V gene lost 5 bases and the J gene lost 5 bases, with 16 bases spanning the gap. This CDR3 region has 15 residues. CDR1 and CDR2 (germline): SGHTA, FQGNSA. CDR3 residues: CASSVITGRDQPQHF. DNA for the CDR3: TGTGCCAGCAGCGTTATCACAGGGCGGGATCAGCCCCAGCATTTT.

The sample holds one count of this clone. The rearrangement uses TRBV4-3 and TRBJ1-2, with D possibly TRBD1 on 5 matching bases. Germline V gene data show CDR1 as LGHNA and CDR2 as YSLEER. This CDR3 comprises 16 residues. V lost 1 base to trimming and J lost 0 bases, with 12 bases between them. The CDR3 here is CASSQVWGDSNYGYTF. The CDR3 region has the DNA TGCGCCAGCAGCCAAGTCTGGGGGGATTCTAACTATGGCTACACCTTC.

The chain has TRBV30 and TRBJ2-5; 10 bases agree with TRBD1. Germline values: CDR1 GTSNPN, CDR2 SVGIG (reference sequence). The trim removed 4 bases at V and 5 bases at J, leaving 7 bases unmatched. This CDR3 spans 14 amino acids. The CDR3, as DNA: TGTGCCTGGATCTTAGGACAGGGGGATGAGACCCAGTACTTC. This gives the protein CAWILGQGDETQYF.

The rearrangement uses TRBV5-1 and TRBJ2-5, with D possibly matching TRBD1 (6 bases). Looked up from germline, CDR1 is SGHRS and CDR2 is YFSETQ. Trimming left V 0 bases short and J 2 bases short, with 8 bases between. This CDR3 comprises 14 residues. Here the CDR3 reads CASSLGTAQETQYF. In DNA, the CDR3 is TGCGCCAGCAGCTTGGGGACAGCTCAAGAGACCCAGTACTTC.

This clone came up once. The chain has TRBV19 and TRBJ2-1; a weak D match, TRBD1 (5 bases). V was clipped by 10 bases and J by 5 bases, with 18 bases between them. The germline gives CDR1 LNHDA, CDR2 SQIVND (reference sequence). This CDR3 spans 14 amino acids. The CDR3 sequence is CATMRIGANNEQFF. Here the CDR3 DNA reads TGTGCCACCATGAGGATTGGGGCCAACAATGAGCAGTTCTTC.

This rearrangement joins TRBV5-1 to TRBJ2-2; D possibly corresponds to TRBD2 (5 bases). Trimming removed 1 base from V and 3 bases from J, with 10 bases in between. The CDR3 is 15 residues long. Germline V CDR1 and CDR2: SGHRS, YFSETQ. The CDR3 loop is CASSLREMDTGELFF. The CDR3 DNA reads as TGCGCCAGCAGCTTGCGGGAAATGGACACCGGGGAGCTGTTTTTT.

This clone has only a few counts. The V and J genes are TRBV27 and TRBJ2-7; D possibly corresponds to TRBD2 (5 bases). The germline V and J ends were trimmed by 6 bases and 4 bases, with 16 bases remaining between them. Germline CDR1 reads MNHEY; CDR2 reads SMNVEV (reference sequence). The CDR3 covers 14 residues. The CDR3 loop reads CASSPGGAAYEQYF. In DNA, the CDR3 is TGTGCCAGCAGCCCGGGTGGAGCGGCGTACGAGCAGTACTTC.

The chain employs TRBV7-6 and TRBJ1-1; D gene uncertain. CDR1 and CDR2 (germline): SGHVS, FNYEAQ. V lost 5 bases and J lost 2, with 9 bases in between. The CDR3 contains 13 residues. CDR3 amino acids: CASSPGANTEAFF. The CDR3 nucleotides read TGTGCCAGCAGCCCGGGAGCAAACACTGAAGCTTTCTTT.

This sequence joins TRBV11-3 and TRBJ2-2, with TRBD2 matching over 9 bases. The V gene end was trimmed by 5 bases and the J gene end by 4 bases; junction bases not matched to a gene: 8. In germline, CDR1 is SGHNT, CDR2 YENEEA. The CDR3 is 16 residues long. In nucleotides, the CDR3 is TGTGCCAGCAGCACCCCTAGCGGGGTTGTCACCGGGGAGCTGTTTTTT. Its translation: CASSTPSGVVTGELFF.